What follows are 27 T cell receptor beta chains derived from one specimen sequenced in a study of OX40 agonist ivuxolimab in advanced cancers. Sequenced by immunoSEQ multiplex PCR; TCRdb stores in-frame clones only, minus some. The sample lists 120,000 or so clones, approximately 89% seen once, with approximately 0.29% in the top ten. The sample consisted of CD4+ or CD8+ T cells sorted from blood, taken in a trial of the OX40 agonist ivuxolimab. The receptor source for this set is an adult with an advanced solid tumor such as melanoma, head and neck, liver or kidney cancer.

This clone appeared a few times. V usage is TRBV19 and J usage is TRBJ2-7; TRBD1 might be the D (6 bases). Looked up from germline, CDR1 is LNHDA and CDR2 is SQIVND (reference sequence). V lost 5 bases, J lost 1 base, and 15 bases lay in between. The CDR3 consists of 15 residues. CDR3 bases: TGTGCCAGTAGTGTGGGACGTCAGGGGTCCTACGAGCAGTACTTC. Its protein is CASSVGRQGSYEQYF.

The chain couples TRBV7-2 to TRBJ1-1, with D unresolved. Trimming left V 0 bases short and J 3 bases short, with 11 bases between. CDR3 length equals 15 residues. Looked up from germline, CDR1 is SGHTA and CDR2 is FQGNSA. The CDR3 sequence is CASSLAPSVDTEAFF. The DNA of the CDR3 is TGTGCCAGCAGCTTAGCGCCTTCGGTAGACACTGAAGCTTTCTTT.

This clone was counted once. V usage is TRBV27 and J usage is TRBJ2-7; maybe TRBD2 (5 bases). CDR3 length: 15 amino acids. V lost 5 bases and J lost 3, with 17 bases in between. From germline, CDR1 is MNHEY and CDR2 SMNVEV (reference sequence). The CDR3 reads CASSGGVGVIYEQYF. The CDR3 coding sequence is TGTGCCAGCAGTGGTGGTGTCGGGGTTATCTACGAGCAGTACTTC.

The count of this clone is one. The J gene is TRBJ1-1, the V gene TRBV4-3; D is unresolved. The CDR3 sequence is 14 residues long. V lost 4 bases to trimming and J lost 4 bases, with 13 bases between them. Germline lookup yields CDR1 LGHNA and CDR2 YSLEER. CDR3 loop: CASSPEALSTEAFF. CDR3 coding DNA: TGCGCCAGCAGCCCAGAGGCGTTGAGCACTGAAGCTTTCTTT.

The rearrangement joins TRBV28 to TRBJ1-5; unclear D gene. The CDR3 is 15 residues long. Per the germline V gene, CDR1 is MDHEN and CDR2 is SYDVKM. Trimming cost V 4 bases and J 1 base, with 11 bases left between them. The CDR3 region has the DNA TGTGCCAGCAGTTCTATCACAAGAAGCAATCAGCCCCAGCATTTT. Translated: CASSSITRSNQPQHF.

This rearrangement joins TRBV10-2 to TRBJ2-3, with D possibly being TRBD2 (5 bases). The V end lost 2 bases, the J end lost 4 bases, and 10 bases lay between the germline ends. This CDR3 is built from 14 residues. From germline, CDR1 is WSHSY and CDR2 SAAADI. CDR3 loop: CASSEPGLADTQYF. The CDR3 DNA is TGCGCCAGCAGTGAGCCCGGACTGGCAGATACGCAGTATTTT.

V is TRBV27 and J is TRBJ1-1; TRBD1 is a possible D gene (5 bases). This CDR3 has 14 residues. Germline CDR1 reads MNHEY; CDR2 reads SMNVEV (reference sequence). The V and J ends lost 0 bases and 4 bases respectively, with 9 bases between them. The CDR3 spells CASSLSFGTTEAFF. Here the CDR3 DNA reads TGTGCCAGCAGTTTATCGTTCGGGACCACTGAAGCTTTCTTT.

The count of this clone is one. This rearrangement joins TRBV5-5 to TRBJ1-1; the D gene is possibly TRBD1 (5 bases). The germline CDR1 and CDR2 sequences are SGHKS and YYEKEE (reference sequence). The V gene lost 5 bases and the J gene lost 6 bases, with 11 bases spanning the gap. The CDR3 loop spans 12 amino acids. The chain's CDR3 is CASRRDGPEAFF. The CDR3 DNA is TGTGCCAGCAGAAGGGACGGTCCTGAAGCTTTCTTT.

This clone was counted once. The chain employs TRBV29-1 and TRBJ2-3; 7 nucleotides match TRBD2. CDR1 SQVTM and CDR2 ANQGSEA come from the germline V gene. Germline trimming cut 4 bases from V and 6 bases from J; bases unmatched to any gene: 7. CDR3 length: 13 residues. This CDR3 reads CSVGQARGDTQYF. The DNA for the CDR3 is TGCAGCGTTGGACAAGCGCGGGGGGATACGCAGTATTTT.

The gene calls are TRBV27 and TRBJ1-4; TRBD1 matches 8 bases. The CDR3 has 17 residues. After removal of 5 bases from V and 1 base from J, the junction contained 9 bases not matched to a gene. Germline CDR1 reads MNHEY; CDR2 reads SMNVEV (reference sequence). The CDR3 region is CASSIVGQGGTNEKLFF. In DNA form, the CDR3 reads TGTGCCAGCAGTATCGTCGGACAGGGAGGAACTAATGAAAAACTGTTTTTT.

V and J are TRBV6-6 and TRBJ1-1, with D possibly TRBD1 on 5 matching bases. The CDR3 spans 15 residues. Per the germline V gene, CDR1 is MNHNY and CDR2 is SVGAGI (reference sequence). V was shortened by 0 bases and J by 0 bases, with 8 bases between the two germline ends. The CDR3 nucleotides are TGTGCCAGCAGTTACTCCCTAGGGGTGAACACTGAAGCTTTCTTT. Amino acids: CASSYSLGVNTEAFF.

The J gene is TRBJ2-2, the V gene TRBV30; weak D call: TRBD1 (6 bases). The V gene lost 8 bases and the J gene lost 2 bases, with 12 bases spanning the gap. Germline loops: CDR1 GTSNPN, CDR2 SVGIG (reference sequence). CDR3 length: 13 residues. This chain's CDR3 is CAREGGNTGELFF. The CDR3 nucleotides read TGTGCCCGGGAAGGGGGTAACACCGGGGAGCTGTTTTTT. Combining the CDR3 with reference TRBV30 and TRBJ2-2 gives the whole variable domain SQTIHQWPATLVQPVGSPLSLECTVEGTSNPNLYWYRQAAGRGLQLLFYSVGIGQISSEVPQNLSASRPQDRQFILSSKKLLLSDSGFYLCAREGGNTGELFFGEGSRLTVL.

The V call is TRBV19, the J call TRBJ2-1; no reliable D call. V lost 1 base and J lost 6, with 7 bases in between. The germline CDR1 and CDR2 sequences are LNHDA and SQIVND (reference sequence). CDR3 length: 13 residues. CDR3 in amino acids: CASSIGQVNEQFF. The CDR3, as DNA: TGTGCCAGTAGTATAGGGCAGGTCAATGAGCAGTTCTTC.

This chain links TRBV5-1 with TRBJ1-5; no clear D. Germline CDR1 reads SGHRS; CDR2 reads YFSETQ. CDR3 size: 14 residues. V lost 4 bases and J 2 bases, leaving 10 bases between the germline ends. The CDR3 is CASSSGSGNQPQHF. The CDR3 DNA sequence: TGCGCCAGCAGCAGCGGGTCGGGCAATCAGCCCCAGCATTTT.

This rearrangement joins TRBV27 to TRBJ2-4; D is perhaps TRBD2 (5 bases). V was trimmed by 5 bases and J by 3 bases, leaving 14 bases between them. The CDR3 is 15 amino acids. From germline, CDR1 is MNHEY and CDR2 SMNVEV (reference sequence). The CDR3 loop is CASSPRAVVKNIQYF. CDR3 in DNA: TGTGCCAGCAGTCCGAGGGCTGTTGTCAAAAACATTCAGTACTTC.

The chain has TRBV28 and TRBJ2-3, with 7 bases that match TRBD2. After removal of 6 bases from V and 9 bases from J, the junction contained 12 bases not matched to a gene. Looked up from germline, CDR1 is MDHEN and CDR2 is SYDVKM. CDR3 length: 14 residues. This CDR3 is CASSSRGEGLTQYF. CDR3 coding DNA: TGTGCCAGCAGCAGTCGGGGGGAGGGCCTGACGCAGTATTTT.

V and J are TRBV27 and TRBJ2-1; either TRBD1 or TRBD2 may fit D (5 bases each). Per the germline V gene, CDR1 is MNHEY and CDR2 is SMNVEV (reference sequence). The CDR3 is 14 residues long. The V end lost 6 bases, the J end lost 9 bases, and 18 bases lay between the germline ends. The CDR3 protein is CASRPPGPRVEQFF. In nucleotides, the CDR3 is TGTGCCAGCAGACCTCCGGGGCCGCGCGTTGAGCAGTTCTTC.

The rearrangement uses TRBV5-4 and TRBJ2-7, with 7 bases aligning to TRBD1. V trimming: 5 bases; J trimming: 3 bases; junction bases outside the gene matches: 14. This CDR3 has 16 amino acids. In germline, CDR1 is SGHNT, CDR2 YYREEE (reference sequence). DNA for the CDR3: TGTGCCAGCAGTAACTCCCGGGACAGAGAGAACTACGAGCAGTACTTC. Encoded protein: CASSNSRDRENYEQYF.

The gene calls are TRBV4-2 and TRBJ2-1; TRBD2 matches at 8 bases. Germline-derived CDR1 and CDR2 are LGHNA and YNFKEQ. The V and J ends lost 0 bases and 7 bases, in that order; junction bases with no gene match: 14. There are 18 residues in the CDR3. The CDR3 nucleotides read TGTGCCAGCAGCCAAGATGCCTATGGAGCGGGGGTTTGGAATGAGCAGTTCTTC. It yields the protein CASSQDAYGAGVWNEQFF.

The genes are TRBV6-1 and TRBJ2-1; 7 bases agree with TRBD1. Unmatched junction bases numbered 1, after V lost 4 bases and J lost 4 bases. Germline CDR1 and CDR2: MNHNS and SASEGT. This CDR3 contains 13 residues. The chain's CDR3 is CASSAGQYNEQFF. For the CDR3, the DNA is TGTGCCAGCAGTGCGGGACAGTACAATGAGCAGTTCTTC.

The CDR3 here is CATSRGGGAYNEQFF. CDR3 DNA sequence: TGTGCCACCAGCAGAGGGGGAGGCGCCTACAATGAGCAGTTCTTC. The chain links TRBV15 to TRBJ2-1, with a tentative D call TRBD2 (6 bases). The V gene lost 1 base and the J gene lost 2 bases, with 9 bases spanning the gap. The CDR3 totals 15 residues. In germline, CDR1 is LNHNV, CDR2 YYDKDF (reference sequence). The variable domain in full, completed from reference TRBV15 and TRBJ2-1, reads DAMVIQNPRYQVTQFGKPVTLSCSQTLNHNVMYWYQQKSSQAPKLLFHYYDKDFNNEADTPDNFQSRRPNTSFCFLDIRSPGLGDTAMYLCATSRGGGAYNEQFFGPGTRLTVL.

CDR3 residues: CASSISPPSLNTGELFF. CDR3 coding DNA: TGTGCCAGTAGTATAAGTCCCCCTAGCCTGAACACCGGGGAGCTGTTTTTT. The chain recombines TRBV19 with TRBJ2-2; the D gene is possibly TRBD2 (5 bases). Germline CDR1 reads LNHDA; CDR2 reads SQIVND (reference sequence). CDR3 size: 17 residues. V was clipped by 2 bases and J by 1 base, with 14 bases between them.

The chain couples TRBV29-1 to TRBJ1-1; 7 bases agree with TRBD1. Germline-derived CDR1 and CDR2 are SQVTM and ANQGSEA. This CDR3 is 14 amino acids long. V shed 7 bases, J shed 0 bases, and the junction held 8 bases outside the gene matches. The CDR3 spells CSARQGGLNTEAFF. CDR3 bases: TGCAGCGCTCGACAGGGAGGGCTGAACACTGAAGCTTTCTTT.

The chain combines TRBV9 with TRBJ1-4; 9 bases fit TRBD1. The CDR3 covers 15 residues. Germline V gives CDR1 SGDLS, CDR2 YYNGEE. V lost 4 bases to trimming and J lost 6 bases; unmatched junction nucleotides: 7. CDR3 loop: CASSLGTGYDEKLFF. In DNA form, the CDR3 reads TGTGCCAGCAGCTTGGGGACAGGGTACGATGAAAAACTGTTTTTT. Based on the CDR3 plus reference TRBV9 and TRBJ1-4, the full variable domain is DSGVTQTPKHLITATGQRVTLRCSPRSGDLSVYWYQQSLDQGLQFLIQYYNGEERAKGNILERFSAQQFPDLHSELNLSSLELGDSALYFCASSLGTGYDEKLFFGSGTQLSVL.

The chain uses TRBV7-2 and TRBJ1-1; 7 nucleotides align to TRBD1. CDR1 is SGHTA and CDR2 is FQGNSA in the germline V gene. J was trimmed by 1 base and V by 5 bases; bases with no gene match: 7. The CDR3 length is 15 residues. The CDR3 sequence: CASSPGKGANTEAFF. The CDR3 nucleotides read TGTGCCAGCAGCCCCGGGAAGGGGGCGAACACTGAAGCTTTCTTT.

The chain couples TRBV9 to TRBJ2-5; 14 bases match TRBD2. The V segment lost 3 bases and the J segment 2 bases; nucleotides outside the gene matches: 3. The CDR3 loop spans 16 amino acids. CDR1 and CDR2 (germline): SGDLS, YYNGEE. The CDR3 spells CASSAGTSGRQETQYF. CDR3 DNA: TGTGCCAGCAGCGCCGGGACTAGCGGGAGACAAGAGACCCAGTACTTC. The full variable domain, rest sourced from reference TRBV9 and TRBJ2-5, is DSGVTQTPKHLITATGQRVTLRCSPRSGDLSVYWYQQSLDQGLQFLIQYYNGEERAKGNILERFSAQQFPDLHSELNLSSLELGDSALYFCASSAGTSGRQETQYFGPGTRLLVL.

The V call is TRBV5-1, the J call TRBJ2-7; 8 nucleotides match TRBD1. CDR1 and CDR2 (germline): SGHRS, YFSETQ. This CDR3 is 13 amino acids long. The junction had 4 bases not matched to a gene; V was cut back by 5 bases and J by 3 bases. CDR3 nucleotides: TGCGCCAGCAGGGAACAGGGGGACTACGAGCAGTACTTC. Protein: CASREQGDYEQYF.